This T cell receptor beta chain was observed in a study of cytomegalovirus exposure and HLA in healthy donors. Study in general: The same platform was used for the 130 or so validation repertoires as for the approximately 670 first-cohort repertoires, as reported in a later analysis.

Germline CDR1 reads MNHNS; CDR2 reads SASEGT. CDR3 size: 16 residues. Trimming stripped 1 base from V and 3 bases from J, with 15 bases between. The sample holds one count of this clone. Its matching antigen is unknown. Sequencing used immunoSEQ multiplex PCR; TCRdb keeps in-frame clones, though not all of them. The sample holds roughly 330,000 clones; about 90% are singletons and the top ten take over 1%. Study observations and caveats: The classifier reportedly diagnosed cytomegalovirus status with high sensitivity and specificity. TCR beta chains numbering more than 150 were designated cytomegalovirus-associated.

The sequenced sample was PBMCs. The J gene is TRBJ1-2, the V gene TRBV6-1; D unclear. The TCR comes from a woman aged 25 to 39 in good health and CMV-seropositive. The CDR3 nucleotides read TGTGCCAGCAGTGAAGAATACACGGGCAAATACTATGGCTACACCTTC. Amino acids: CASSEEYTGKYYGYTF.